This T cell receptor (beta chain) was captured in a study of blood T cell repertoires in COVID-19. Study-level background: T cells, B-cell-depleted T cells, or PBMCs provided the cDNA or gDNA that served as material.

The germline V and J ends were trimmed by 5 bases and 3 bases, with 17 bases remaining between them. The CDR3 loop spans 15 amino acids. The germline V gene encodes CDR1 SEHNR and CDR2 FQNEAQ (reference sequence). As processed by the authors: Reference gene primer amplification gave nucleated cell count estimates. Profiling relied on immunoSEQ multiplex PCR, and the TCRdb table lists in-frame clones only, not all of them. For V, J and clone size, that table is used; D and trimming come from the DNA. This table has over 250,000 clones, roughly 80% appearing once. This chain uses TRBV7-9 with TRBJ2-7; D possibly matches TRBD1 or TRBD2 (7 bases each). The sample comprised peripheral blood. The sequence was collected from a human donor with COVID-19, enrolled during active disease. The donor label of this sample is uncertain. CDR3 in amino acids: CASSLGGGRGYEQYF. DNA of the CDR3: TGTGCCAGCAGCCTAGGGGGCGGGAGAGGCTACGAGCAGTACTTC.